These T cell receptor beta chains were read from a single sample in a study of regulatory T cells in long-lasting Graves disease. From the multiplex PCR reads, TCRdb called clonotypes with MiXCR, one entry per CDR3 protein. This sample has 500,000 to 700,000 distinct CDR3 sequences; about 30% occur once, and the top ten carry 42%. The material was peripheral blood mononuclear cells (PBMCs), obtained when the disease was refractory, from a patient treated with antithyroid drugs. The receptors stem from a female donor with Graves disease. Each CDR3 is given with its conserved first and last residue. The order of the fields is J gene, clone size, D gene, V gene, CDR3 protein, CDR3 DNA. A D gene is named only where the DNA matches it firmly. Rows may omit the clone size; those that give it use once, few, many or a size class.

TRBJ2-7,NA,TRBD1,TRBV5-1,CASGPTGGDEQYF,TGCGCCAGCGGACCTACAGGGGGCGACGAGCAGTACTTC
TRBJ1-2,NA,NA,TRBV20-1,CSARNTPSTRGYTF,TGCAGTGCTAGGAACACCCCCTCCACCCGAGGCTACACCTTC
TRBJ1-5,NA,NA,TRBV12-3/TRBV12-4,CASSFHTGTGPQHF,TGTGCCAGCAGTTTTCACACTGGAACAGGGCCCCAGCATTTT
TRBJ2-7,few,NA,TRBV4-1,CASSQVGGQTSYEQYF,TGCGCCAGCAGCCAAGTTGGCGGGCAGACTTCTTACGAGCAGTACTTC
TRBJ2-7,NA,NA,TRBV5-1,CASSLACGYEQYF,TGCGCCAGCAGCTTGGCCTGCGGTTACGAGCAGTACTTC
TRBJ1-3,NA,NA,TRBV5-5,CASSVERTSSGNTIYF,TGTGCCAGCAGCGTGGAACGGACAAGCTCTGGAAACACCATATATTTT
TRBJ2-5,few,TRBD2,TRBV14,CASSQSGRRKETQYF,TGTGCCAGCAGCCAAAGCGGGAGGAGGAAAGAGACCCAGTACTTC
TRBJ2-4,NA,NA,TRBV24-1,CATSERLAKNIQYF,TGTGCCACCAGCGAGAGGCTAGCCAAAAACATTCAGTACTTC
TRBJ2-5,few,TRBD2,TRBV20-1,CSARDWAGVHSLETQYF,TGCAGTGCTAGAGATTGGGCGGGAGTGCACTCATTGGAGACCCAGTACTTC
TRBJ1-5,NA,TRBD1,TRBV19,CASSSPGQGKPQHF,TGTGCCAGTAGTAGTCCGGGACAGGGGAAGCCCCAGCATTTT
TRBJ2-7,few,NA,TRBV7-3,CASSLKDGSYEQYF,TGTGCCAGCAGCTTAAAAGACGGAAGCTACGAGCAGTACTTC
TRBJ1-4,few,NA,TRBV29-1,CSVSPGPDISNEKLFF,TGCAGCGTATCACCGGGACCGGATATATCTAATGAAAAACTGTTTTTT
TRBJ1-1,few,NA,TRBV20-1,CSAREGQLGTEAFF,TGCAGTGCTAGAGAAGGACAGTTGGGGACTGAAGCTTTCTTT
TRBJ1-2,few,TRBD1,TRBV2,CASSEGQGADGYTF,TGTGCCAGCAGTGAGGGCCAGGGGGCAGACGGCTACACCTTC
TRBJ1-1,few,NA,TRBV5-6,CASSLSRGMGRDTEAFF,TGTGCCAGCAGCTTGTCACGGGGGATGGGGAGGGACACTGAAGCTTTCTTT
TRBJ2-1,NA,TRBD2,TRBV27,CASIGLAGGPDEQFF,TGTGCCAGCATCGGACTAGCGGGAGGGCCGGATGAGCAGTTCTTC
TRBJ2-7,few,NA,TRBV29-1,CSVRGGEQYF,TGCAGCGTGAGGGGTGGCGAGCAGTACTTC
TRBJ1-1,NA,TRBD1,TRBV5-1,CASSTTGTGRTEAFF,TGCGCCAGCAGCACGACAGGGACAGGGAGGACTGAAGCTTTCTTT
TRBJ1-1,few,NA,TRBV30,CAWSVWSRNTEAFF,TGTGCCTGGAGTGTGTGGAGCAGGAACACTGAAGCTTTCTTT
TRBJ1-1,many,TRBD1,TRBV2,CASSYADRDTEAFF,TGTGCCAGCAGCTACGCCGACAGGGACACTGAAGCTTTCTTT
TRBJ2-7,few,NA,TRBV27,CASSFLRSGAGGIDRPGFYEQYF,TGTGCCAGCAGTTTTCTACGATCGGGGGCAGGGGGGATTGACAGGCCAGGCTTCTACGAGCAGTACTTC
TRBJ2-1,once,TRBD2,TRBV20-1,CSARVAGHYNEQFF,TGCAGTGCTAGAGTAGCGGGGCACTACAATGAGCAGTTCTTC
TRBJ2-2,NA,TRBD1,TRBV9,CASSVVGWTGQTGELFF,TGTGCCAGCAGCGTAGTGGGGTGGACAGGACAAACCGGGGAGCTGTTTTTT
TRBJ1-4,few,NA,TRBV15,CATSRDLQGGEKLFF,TGTGCCACCAGCAGAGATCTCCAGGGAGGTGAAAAACTGTTTTTT
TRBJ2-7,few,NA,TRBV6-1,CASRRREAYEQYF,TGTGCCAGCAGACGCCGGGAAGCCTACGAGCAGTACTTC
TRBJ2-3,few,NA,TRBV11-2,CASSSLERLSTDTQYF,TGTGCCAGCAGCTCCCTGGAGCGACTGAGCACAGATACGCAGTATTTT
TRBJ2-7,NA,TRBD1,TRBV14,CASSKRALPGPGQIYEQYF,TGTGCCAGCAGCAAAAGAGCACTACCGGGACCGGGACAGATTTACGAGCAGTACTTC
TRBJ2-7,many,NA,TRBV2,CASLERGLQSYEQYF,TGTGCCAGCTTAGAAAGAGGACTGCAGTCCTACGAGCAGTACTTC
TRBJ1-1,many,NA,TRBV11-2,CASSLARGGNTEAFF,TGTGCCAGCAGCTTAGCTCGGGGAGGGAACACTGAAGCTTTCTTT
TRBJ1-5,NA,NA,TRBV28,CASSLGVSQNSNQPQHF,TGTGCCAGCAGTTTAGGGGTCTCACAGAATAGCAATCAGCCCCAGCATTTT
TRBJ2-7,NA,NA,TRBV29-1,CSVGAGSGIYEQYF,TGCAGCGTGGGGGCTGGCAGCGGGATCTACGAGCAGTACTTC
TRBJ2-7,NA,NA,TRBV30,CAWRSLTGSSYEQYF,TGTGCCTGGAGAAGCCTGACTGGAAGCTCCTACGAGCAGTACTTC
TRBJ2-7,NA,NA,TRBV15,CATSRAAGTTYEQYF,TGTGCCACCAGCAGAGCAGCCGGGACAACCTACGAGCAGTACTTC
TRBJ1-2,many,TRBD1,TRBV12-3/TRBV12-4,CASTYGQGENAF,TGTGCCAGCACCTACGGACAGGGGGAAAATGCCTTC
TRBJ1-1,NA,TRBD1,TRBV24-1,CATTGTGSSRAFF,TGTGCCACCACCGGGACAGGGTCGTCGAGAGCTTTCTTT
TRBJ1-2,many,NA,TRBV12-3/TRBV12-4,CASSPDSAGYTF,TGTGCCAGCTCACCGGACTCGGCGGGCTACACCTTC
TRBJ2-1,once,TRBD2,TRBV6-1,CASSRTSGAINEQFF,TGTGCCAGCAGTCGGACTAGCGGGGCAATTAATGAGCAGTTCTTC
TRBJ1-1,NA,NA,TRBV10-3,CAISDKTSGNTEAFF,TGTGCCATCAGTGATAAAACGAGTGGCAACACTGAAGCTTTCTTT
TRBJ1-1,many,NA,TRBV11-2,CASSLRSGNTEAFF,TGTGCCAGCAGTTTGCGGTCAGGGAACACTGAAGCTTTCTTT
TRBJ1-6,few,TRBD1,TRBV6-2/TRBV6-3,CASTGQGASPLHF,TGTGCCAGCACCGGACAGGGAGCTTCACCCCTCCACTTT
TRBJ1-2,few,TRBD1,TRBV30,CAWSVRTGSYGYTF,TGTGCCTGGAGTGTTAGGACAGGGTCGTATGGCTACACCTTC
TRBJ1-3,NA,NA,TRBV29-1,CSVTIGVGHTPANTIYF,TGCAGCGTCACAATAGGCGTCGGGCACACCCCAGCAAACACCATATATTTT
TRBJ2-7,NA,TRBD2,TRBV7-9,CASSLAPFRLAGEDSYEQYF,TGTGCCAGCAGCTTAGCCCCATTCCGACTAGCGGGAGAGGATTCCTACGAGCAGTACTTC
TRBJ1-1,few,NA,TRBV29-1,CSVEQQGGTEAFF,TGCAGCGTTGAGCAACAGGGCGGGACTGAAGCTTTCTTT
TRBJ1-1,few,TRBD1,TRBV12-3/TRBV12-4,CASSLGTGYEAFF,TGTGCCAGCAGTCTTGGGACAGGGTACGAAGCTTTCTTT
TRBJ1-6,NA,NA,TRBV9,CASSVGGANSPLHF,TGTGCCAGCAGCGTAGGAGGGGCGAATTCACCCCTCCACTTT
TRBJ2-5,many,NA,TRBV11-1,CASSLYSTQETQYF,TGTGCCAGCAGCTTATACAGTACCCAAGAGACCCAGTACTTC
TRBJ1-6,many,NA,TRBV30,CAWSGQGDSPLHF,TGTGCCTGGAGTGGGCAGGGTGATTCACCCCTCCACTTT
TRBJ1-4,NA,TRBD1,TRBV19,CASSIRRGQEKLFF,TGTGCCAGTAGTATAAGAAGGGGGCAGGAAAAACTGTTTTTT